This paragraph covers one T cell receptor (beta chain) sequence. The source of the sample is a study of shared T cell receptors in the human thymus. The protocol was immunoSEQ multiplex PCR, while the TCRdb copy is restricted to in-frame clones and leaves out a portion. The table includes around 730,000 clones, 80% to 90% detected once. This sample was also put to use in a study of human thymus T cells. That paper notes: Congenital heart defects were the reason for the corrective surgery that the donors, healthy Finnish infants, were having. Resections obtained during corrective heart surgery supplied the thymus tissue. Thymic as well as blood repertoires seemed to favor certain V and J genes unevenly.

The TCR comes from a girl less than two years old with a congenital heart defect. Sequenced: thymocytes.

CDR3 protein: CASSQRGKETQYF. The CDR3 DNA follows: TGTGCCAGCAGTCAGCGGGGTAAAGAGACCCAGTACTTC. The chain employs TRBV6-6 and TRBJ2-5; 7 bases are shared with TRBD2. Germline CDR1 and CDR2: MNHNY and SVGAGI (reference sequence). Losses at the gene ends were 5 bases for V and 3 bases for J; bases not matched to a gene: 3. The CDR3 consists of 13 residues.